These 8 T cell receptor beta chains were all obtained from the same sample, sequenced in a study of post-analysis software for immune sequencing data. Antigens for these TCRs are unknown. TCR beta cDNA libraries included unique molecular identifiers. TCRdb analysed the PCR reads with MiXCR anew, one entry per CDR3 protein. There are hundreds of thousands of distinct CDR3 sequences in the sample; around 27% occur only once, and around 0.56% lies in the top ten. Points from the study as a whole: Higher frequency in patients than in controls was seen for 5 or 6 TRBV segments, with TRBV5-6, TRBV5-1 and TRBV20-1 among them.

The sequenced sample consisted of blood. These receptors all come from a girl aged 10 to 17 with multiple sclerosis.

This clonotype was seen ten or more times. The chain uses TRBV6-5 and TRBJ2-7; TRBD2 agrees at 10 bases. Germline loops: CDR1 MNHEY, CDR2 SVGAGI. The CDR3 has 14 residues. The junction had 5 bases not matched to a gene; V was cut back by 2 bases and J by 7 bases. The CDR3 region has the DNA TGTGCCAGCAGTTACCTAGCGGGAGTAGGGGAGCAGTACTTC. Its protein is CASSYLAGVGEQYF.

This rearrangement joins TRBV5-1 to TRBJ1-1, with D hard to call. This CDR3 is built from 17 residues. The V and J ends lost 0 bases and 1 base respectively, with 16 bases between them. CDR1 and CDR2 from the germline V gene are SGHRS and YFSETQ. CDR3 sequence reads: CASSLGTTSSPNTEAFF. The DNA of the CDR3 is TGCGCCAGCAGCTTGGGTACCACCTCGTCCCCGAACACTGAAGCTTTCTTT.

The V gene is TRBV6-5, the J gene TRBJ1-6; no clear D gene. Deletions cut 0 bases from V and 13 bases from J, with 7 bases between. Germline CDR1 and CDR2: MNHEY and SVGAGI. The CDR3 runs 12 residues. The CDR3 region is CASSYSFRPLHF. For the CDR3, the DNA is TGTGCCAGCAGTTACTCTTTCCGTCCCCTCCACTTT.

This clonotype was seen repeatedly, ten times or more. The gene calls are TRBV7-9 and TRBJ2-3; no reliable D call. Per the germline V gene, CDR1 is SEHNR and CDR2 is FQNEAQ (reference sequence). The V end was cut by 5 bases, the J end by 6 bases, with 15 bases between. This CDR3 is built from 14 residues. CDR3 amino acids: CASSPRASKDTQYF. CDR3 DNA: TGTGCCAGCAGCCCCCGGGCCTCGAAGGATACGCAGTATTTT.

The J gene is TRBJ2-1, the V gene TRBV3-1; 12 bases align to TRBD2. The J call may be wrong; the DNA end is better matched by TRBJ2-7. The CDR3 has 16 residues. Looked up from germline, CDR1 is LGHDT and CDR2 is YNNKEL (reference sequence). The CDR3 DNA reads TGTGCCAGCAGCCAAGGGACTAGCGGGGTATACAATGAGCAGTACTTC. This codes for CASSQGTSGVYNEQYF.

The V and J genes are TRBV18 and TRBJ1-2, with D possibly matching TRBD1 (5 bases). Germline assignment: CDR1 KGHSH and CDR2 LQKENI. V lost 0 bases and J 7 bases, leaving 12 bases between the germline ends. The CDR3 runs to 14 residues. CDR3 loop: CASSPPTQGIGYTF. For the CDR3, the DNA is TGTGCCAGCTCACCACCGACCCAGGGTATTGGCTACACCTTC.

The chain employs TRBV28 and TRBJ2-3; D is unresolved. The V gene's germline CDR1 is MDHEN and CDR2 SYDVKM. This CDR3 spans 17 amino acids. V was shortened by 6 bases and J by 3 bases, with 22 bases between the two germline ends. CDR3 protein: CASSPPPGYRPTDTQYF. Written as DNA, the CDR3 is TGTGCCAGCAGCCCCCCCCCCGGGTACCGTCCGACAGATACGCAGTATTTT.

This clonotype was detected a few times. J is TRBJ1-4 and V is TRBV29-1; the D gene is possibly TRBD1 (6 bases). Trimming pared 2 bases from V and 4 bases from J, leaving 11 bases between. CDR1 SQVTM and CDR2 ANQGSEA come from the germline V gene. The CDR3 contains 14 residues. In nucleotides, the CDR3 is TGCAGCGTTGAAAGGGGGACGGGTAATGAAAAACTGTTTTTT. It is translated as CSVERGTGNEKLFF. The whole variable domain, filled in from reference TRBV29-1 and TRBJ1-4, reads SAVISQKPSRDICQRGTSLTIQCQVDSQVTMMFWYRQQPGQSLTLIATANQGSEATYESGFVIDKFPISRPNLTFSTLTVSNMSPEDSSIYLCSVERGTGNEKLFFGSGTQLSVL.